The 15 T cell receptor beta chains in this list originate from one sample, sequenced in a study of vaccination effects on CD4 cells after COVID-19 (dated by TCRdb to 2022 to 2024). Their antigen targets remain unknown. The library relied on the immunoSEQ multiplex PCR assay. TCRdb provides this immuneACCESS table in a form limited to in-frame rearrangements. Some clones are lacking; in checked studies, under half of them reflect an unresolved V gene, and why the rest are absent is not known. For this sample the table gives under 50,000 clones, of which approximately 80% were detected only once. The ten biggest clones cover roughly 2% of the sample. In the ViraFEST assay, PBMC were stimulated with viral peptide pools, and antigen-specific CD4+ T cell clonotypes were then identified by expansion using TCR sequencing. After around 11 days of culture, CD4+ T cells were isolated with the EasySep CD4+ T cell isolation kit. Each participant got two doses of an mRNA SARS-CoV-2 vaccine, either BNT162b2 or mRNA-1273.

The specimen comprised CD4+ T cells from PBMCs cultured with HCoV-NL63 spike peptides, sampled after COVID-19 vaccination. What this sample's cell subset or site label stands for: HCoV-NL63 spike overlapping peptide pool stimulation. The receptors were sampled from a human donor who received a COVID-19 vaccine. Some clones in this sample may be carry-over from other donors' samples.

This clone was observed a single time. V and J are TRBV23-1 and TRBJ2-5, with TRBD1 matching over 7 bases. TRBV23-1 belongs to the ORF category, with a function that is uncertain. J lost 1 base, V lost 2 bases, and 13 bases had no gene match. This CDR3 has 18 amino acids. The CDR3 here is CASSQNGRDRVCQETQYF. The CDR3 DNA follows: TGCGCCAGCAGTCAAAATGGACGGGACAGAGTATGCCAAGAGACCCAGTACTTC.

This clone was picked up a small number of times. This chain uses TRBV6-2 or TRBV6-3 with TRBJ2-7, with D perhaps matching TRBD1 (5 bases). V was trimmed by 6 bases and J by 4 bases, leaving 13 bases between them. Germline CDR1 reads MNHEY; CDR2 reads SVGEGT. The CDR3 extends over 13 amino acids. The DNA for the CDR3 is TGTGCCAGCAGCATCATGCAGGGTTACGAGCAGTACGTC. It yields the protein CASSIMQGYEQYV.

The V gene is TRBV15, the J gene TRBJ1-2; D gene unclear. Trimming stripped 1 base from V and 0 bases from J, with 3 bases between. The CDR3 totals 13 residues. The germline V gene has CDR1 LNHNV and CDR2 YYDKDF (reference sequence). CDR3 sequence (DNA): TGTGCCACCAGCAGAGGACCTAACTATGGCTACACCTTC. Translating it yields CATSRGPNYGYTF.

The chain combines TRBV15 with TRBJ2-3; D tentatively fits TRBD1 or TRBD2 (6 bases each). The germline V gene has CDR1 LNHNV and CDR2 YYDKDF (reference sequence). The CDR3 covers 15 residues. V was trimmed by 5 bases and J by 2 bases, leaving 14 bases between them. CDR3 sequence: CATSRRAGVTDTQYF. The CDR3 DNA sequence: TGTGCCACCAGCCGGAGGGCAGGGGTCACAGATACGCAGTATTTT.

In DNA form, the CDR3 reads TGTGCCAGCAGCCAAGACCAGAGCACAGATACGCAGTATTTT. Amino acid sequence: CASSQDQSTDTQYF. V gene TRBV3-1 (or the pseudogene TRBV3-2) combines with J gene TRBJ2-3; D gene unclear. Germline CDR1 is LGHDT and CDR2 is YNNKEL (reference sequence). V was trimmed by 0 bases and J by 0 bases, leaving 4 bases between them. This CDR3 has 14 residues.

The CDR3 DNA sequence: TGTGCCAGCAGCCCGGGACAGGGGATCTTCGGCTACACCTTC. Translation gives CASSPGQGIFGYTF. The chain uses TRBV7-3 and TRBJ1-2; TRBD1 aligns across 10 bases. Germline trimming cut 5 bases from V and 8 bases from J; bases unmatched to any gene: 8. Germline loops: CDR1 SGHTA, CDR2 FQGTGA. The CDR3 sequence is 14 residues long.

The chain has TRBV7-2 and TRBJ1-1, with D tentatively TRBD1 (5 bases). V lost 1 base and J 3 bases, leaving 12 bases between the germline ends. This CDR3 has 15 residues. The germline V gene has CDR1 SGHTA and CDR2 FQGNSA. In DNA form, the CDR3 reads TGTGCCAGCAGCTTAGTACGGGAAGGGGACACTGAAGCTTTCTTT. Translating gives CASSLVREGDTEAFF.

The CDR3 DNA is TGCGCCAGCAGCTACGGCAGCATGAACACTGAAGCTTTCTTT. It encodes CASSYGSMNTEAFF. The chain carries TRBV5-1 and TRBJ1-1; D not resolved. The ends were cut back, 3 bases at V and 0 bases at J, with 9 bases in the middle. The CDR3 extends over 14 amino acids. The germline CDR1 and CDR2 sequences are SGHRS and YFSETQ.

The V call is TRBV6-6, the J call TRBJ2-3; TRBD2 matches at 9 bases. The CDR3 is 15 residues long. V dropped 0 bases and J dropped 6; count of bases not matched to a gene: 4. Germline CDR1 reads MNHNY; CDR2 reads SVGAGI (reference sequence). CDR3 in amino acids: CASSYSLAGRDTQYF. Written as DNA, the CDR3 is TGTGCCAGCAGTTACTCCCTAGCGGGGCGGGATACGCAGTATTTT.

V is TRBV6-5 and J is TRBJ2-3; TRBD2 matches at 7 bases. The ends lost 8 bases at V and 0 bases at J; junction bases unmatched: 5. CDR1 MNHEY and CDR2 SVGAGI come from the germline V gene. The CDR3 is 14 residues long. DNA of the CDR3: TGTGCCAGCTGGTGGCGGGGGAGCACAGATACGCAGTATTTT. Translating gives CASWWRGSTDTQYF.

This clone is a singleton in its sample. The V gene is TRBV24-1, the J gene TRBJ2-5; tentatively, D is TRBD1 (6 bases). V was pared by 12 bases and J by 5 bases, with 24 bases between. Germline CDR1 and CDR2: KGHDR and SFDVKD. This CDR3 comprises 15 residues. The CDR3 sequence: CASLIVDSRWETQYF. The CDR3, as DNA: TGTGCCTCGCTTATCGTGGACAGTCGGTGGGAGACCCAGTACTTC.

The V and J genes are TRBV5-5 and TRBJ2-6; 10 bases align to TRBD2. Per germline, CDR1 SGHKS and CDR2 YYEKEE (reference sequence). The CDR3 runs 19 residues. The junction had 7 bases not matched to a gene; V was cut back by 1 base and J by 0 bases. The CDR3 DNA follows: TGTGCCAGCAGCTTGTTGCCTAGCGGGGGTTACTCTGGGGCCAACGTCCTGACTTTC. It specifies CASSLLPSGGYSGANVLTF. Complete variable domain (other parts from reference TRBV5-5 and TRBJ2-6): DAGVTQSPTHLIKTRGQQVTLRCSPISGHKSVSWYQQVLGQGPQFIFQYYEKEERGRGNFPDRFSARQFPNYSSELNVNALLLGDSALYLCASSLLPSGGYSGANVLTFGAGSRLTVL.

This sequence joins TRBV19 and TRBJ1-4, with 11 bases that match TRBD1. J lost 1 base, V lost 3 bases, and 4 bases had no gene match. Germline CDR1 is LNHDA and CDR2 is SQIVND (reference sequence). CDR3 length equals 17 residues. This chain's CDR3 is CASSMSGTGGTNEKLFF. DNA for the CDR3: TGTGCCAGTAGTATGTCCGGGACAGGGGGAACTAATGAAAAACTGTTTTTT.

This clone was seen a handful of times. This rearrangement joins TRBV5-1 to TRBJ1-1; perhaps TRBD1 as D (5 bases). Per the germline V gene, CDR1 is SGHRS and CDR2 is YFSETQ. Trimming took off 3 bases at V and 1 base at J, with 10 bases between the two ends. The CDR3 has 14 amino acids. This CDR3 reads CASSWGPSNTEAFF. DNA of the CDR3: TGCGCCAGCAGCTGGGGACCTTCGAACACTGAAGCTTTCTTT.

The J gene is TRBJ1-1, the V gene TRBV5-1, with D unclear. V was pared by 4 bases and J by 1 base, with 11 bases between. CDR1 and CDR2 (germline): SGHRS, YFSETQ. The CDR3 has 14 amino acids. The CDR3 loop is CASSASIANTEAFF. CDR3 bases: TGCGCCAGCAGCGCCTCAATAGCGAACACTGAAGCTTTCTTT.